This passage covers 8 T cell receptor beta chains from one sample sequenced in a study of cytomegalovirus exposure and HLA in healthy donors. The assay was immunoSEQ multiplex PCR, and TCRdb's table has in-frame clones only and misses some. The profile shows about 240,000 clones, about 87% of them singletons. Sequencing was performed on PBMCs. The receptors derive from a man aged 18 to 30 in good health and CMV-seronegative.

The gene calls are TRBV28 and TRBJ1-5; D is unresolved. Germline CDR1 reads MDHEN; CDR2 reads SYDVKM. The CDR3 has 15 residues. V lost 3 bases to trimming and J lost 0 bases, with 9 bases between them. CDR3 sequence: CASSFRGDSNQPQHF. In DNA form, the CDR3 reads TGTGCCAGCAGTTTCAGAGGAGATAGCAATCAGCCCCAGCATTTT.

The chain combines TRBV11-3 with TRBJ1-1, with D possibly being TRBD1 (6 bases). CDR3 length: 15 residues. CDR1 and CDR2 (germline): SGHNT, YENEEA. V lost 5 bases and J lost 3, with 16 bases in between. Here the CDR3 reads CASSLGGVGDTEAFF. CDR3 bases: TGTGCCAGCAGCCTAGGGGGTGTCGGGGACACTGAAGCTTTCTTT.

The chain carries TRBV2 and TRBJ2-5; D is undetermined. The V gene's germline CDR1 is SNHLY and CDR2 FYNNEI. The ends were cut back, 7 bases at V and 3 bases at J, with 6 bases in the middle. The CDR3 totals 11 residues. The CDR3 nucleotides are TGTGCCAGCAACCAGGAAGAGACCCAGTACTTC. Protein: CASNQEETQYF.

The chain links TRBV7-2 to TRBJ1-1, with TRBD1 as a possible D gene (5 bases). The CDR3 totals 14 residues. Trimming took 5 bases from V and 4 from J, leaving 14 bases between them. Germline loops: CDR1 SGHTA, CDR2 FQGNSA. CDR3 nucleotide sequence: TGTGCCAGCAGCCACCGGCCCCAGGGCACTGAAGCTTTCTTT. This codes for CASSHRPQGTEAFF.

The chain joins TRBV7-9 to TRBJ2-7; a weak D match, TRBD2 (5 bases). Trimming left V 3 bases short and J 1 base short, with 10 bases between. The V gene's germline CDR1 is SEHNR and CDR2 FQNEAQ (reference sequence). This CDR3 is 14 amino acids long. The CDR3 reads CASSFSVWSYEQYF. The CDR3 region has the DNA TGTGCCAGCAGCTTTAGCGTCTGGTCCTACGAGCAGTACTTC.

The rearrangement links TRBV4-2 to TRBJ2-5, with 9 bases aligning to TRBD2. The CDR3 is 16 residues long. The V gene end was trimmed by 4 bases and the J gene end by 4 bases; junction bases not matched to a gene: 10. CDR1 is LGHNA and CDR2 is YNFKEQ in the germline V gene. Here the CDR3 reads CASSPTSGKGGETQYF. In DNA form, the CDR3 reads TGTGCCAGCAGCCCGACTAGCGGAAAGGGTGGAGAGACCCAGTACTTC.

The chain recombines TRBV28 with TRBJ2-7; 9 positions agree with TRBD1. The junction had 9 bases not matched to a gene; V was cut back by 6 bases and J by 12 bases. The germline V gene has CDR1 MDHEN and CDR2 SYDVKM. The CDR3 sequence is 12 residues long. The CDR3 sequence is CASSLGQGGLYF. CDR3 nucleotides: TGTGCCAGCAGCCTGGGACAGGGAGGTCTGTACTTC. The full variable domain, its missing parts supplied by reference TRBV28 and TRBJ2-7, is DVKVTQSSRYLVKRTGEKVFLECVQDMDHENMFWYRQDPGLGLRLIYFSYDVKMKEKGDIPEGYSVSREKKERFSLILESASTNQTSMYLCASSLGQGGLYFGPGTRLTVT.

The CDR3 protein is CASSPRDRDDEQYF. CDR3 nucleotide sequence: TGCGCCAGCAGCCCGCGGGACAGGGATGACGAGCAGTACTTC. This sequence joins TRBV5-1 and TRBJ2-7, with 9 positions matching TRBD1. Germline CDR1 and CDR2: SGHRS and YFSETQ. This CDR3 is 14 amino acids long. V dropped 4 bases and J dropped 5; count of bases not matched to a gene: 7.